These T cell receptor beta chains were read from a single sample in a study of T cell responses to AZD1222 COVID-19 vaccine. Profiled with immunoSEQ multiplex PCR; TCRdb holds only in-frame clones, not every one. The sample yields about 160,000 clones, roughly nine tenths seen once. The sample was peripheral blood, taken 28 days after the second AZD1222 dose. These receptors were obtained from an adult who received the AZD1222 COVID-19 vaccine. Both conserved end residues are part of each CDR3. A D gene is named only where the DNA matches it firmly. Part of the rows lack a size; the others show once, few, many or a class for expanded clones.

>NA|TRBJ1-2|TRBV5-1|NA
CASSHEGYGYTF
TGCGCCAGCAGCCACGAGGGCTATGGCTACACCTTC
>NA|TRBJ2-7|TRBV7-2|NA
CASSYQGTSDYEQYF
TGTGCCAGCAGCTACCAGGGGACATCGGACTACGAGCAGTACTTC
>many|TRBJ2-1|TRBV4-3|TRBD2
CASSQWTSANEQFF
TGCGCCAGCAGCCAATGGACTAGCGCCAATGAGCAGTTCTTC
>many|TRBJ1-6|TRBV7-9|NA
CAVRSNSYNSPLHF
TGTGCCGTCAGGAGCAACTCCTATAATTCACCCCTCCACTTT
>NA|TRBJ2-3|TRBV5-1|NA
CASSLDRGWADTQYF
TGCGCCAGCAGCTTGGACCGGGGCTGGGCAGATACGCAGTATTTT
>NA|TRBJ1-5|TRBV30|TRBD1
CAWSTTGWEQPQHF
TGTGCCTGGAGTACGACAGGGTGGGAACAGCCCCAGCATTTT
>NA|TRBJ2-7|TRBV27|TRBD1
CASGSMETGTGLYEQYF
TGTGCCAGCGGTAGCATGGAAACCGGGACAGGACTCTACGAGCAGTACTTC
>NA|TRBJ1-1|TRBV28|TRBD1
CASRTGGVNTEAFF
TGTGCCAGCAGGACAGGGGGCGTGAACACTGAAGCTTTCTTT
>NA|TRBJ1-6|TRBV5-1|NA
CASSLAGDSSYNSPLHF
TGCGCCAGCAGCTTGGCAGGGGATAGCTCCTATAATTCACCCCTCCACTTT
>NA|TRBJ1-4|TRBV2|TRBD1
CASSEVGTGNNEKLFF
TGTGCCAGCAGTGAAGTAGGGACAGGGAACAATGAAAAACTGTTTTTT
>NA|TRBJ2-2|TRBV27|NA
CASSLFRHNTGELFF
TGTGCCAGCAGTTTATTCCGACACAACACCGGGGAGCTGTTTTTT
>NA|TRBJ2-2|TRBV29-1|NA
CSGYREIPGELFF
TGCAGCGGTTACAGGGAGATACCCGGGGAGCTGTTTTTT
>NA|TRBJ1-4|TRBV19|TRBD1
CASSKRDSGTNEKLFF
TGTGCCAGTAGTAAAAGGGACAGCGGAACTAATGAAAAACTGTTTTTT
>NA|TRBJ2-1|TRBV4-3|NA
CASSQVSENYNEQFF
TGCGCCAGCAGCCAAGTTAGTGAAAACTACAATGAGCAGTTCTTC
>NA|TRBJ2-1|TRBV10-3|NA
CAISEPSDEQFF
TGTGCCATCAGTGAGCCGTCGGATGAGCAGTTCTTC
>NA|TRBJ2-7|TRBV9|TRBD2
CASSFLAGGYEQYF
TGTGCCAGCAGCTTCCTAGCGGGGGGCTACGAGCAGTACTTC
>NA|TRBJ2-1|TRBV6-5|NA
CASNLASPSYNEQFF
TGTGCCAGCAACCTAGCGTCCCCCTCCTACAATGAGCAGTTCTTC
>NA|TRBJ2-4|TRBV24-1|TRBD1
CATSDPRTGGNIQYF
TGTGCCACCAGTGATCCTCGGACAGGGGGGAACATTCAGTACTTC
>NA|TRBJ1-4|TRBV27|NA
CASSQSRAGNEKLFF
TGTGCCAGCAGTCAAAGCAGGGCCGGTAATGAAAAACTGTTTTTT
>NA|TRBJ2-7|TRBV19|NA
CASSIDRTASYEQYF
TGTGCCAGTAGTATAGATCGGACGGCCTCCTACGAGCAGTACTTC
>NA|TRBJ2-7|TRBV28|TRBD1
CASSLGTGEYEQYF
TGTGCCAGCAGTTTGGGGACAGGGGAATACGAGCAGTACTTC
>NA|TRBJ2-7|TRBV5-6|TRBD2
CASSLGLAESSYEQYF
TGTGCCAGCAGCCTCGGACTAGCGGAGAGCTCCTACGAGCAGTACTTC
>NA|TRBJ1-1|TRBV14|NA
CASSQERRGTEAFF
TGTGCCAGCAGCCAAGAGCGCAGGGGCACTGAAGCTTTCTTT
>NA|TRBJ2-7|TRBV7-2|NA
CASSSLGGTGEQYF
TGTGCCAGCAGCTCTCTAGGGGGGACGGGGGAGCAGTACTTC
>NA|TRBJ2-1|TRBV29-1|TRBD2
CSAIKLAGGHNEQFF
TGCAGCGCAATAAAACTAGCGGGAGGCCACAATGAGCAGTTCTTC
>NA|TRBJ1-2|TRBV5-1|TRBD1
CASSYQQGANYGYTF
TGCGCCAGCAGCTACCAACAGGGGGCTAACTATGGCTACACCTTC
>NA|TRBJ2-3|TRBV21-1|NA
CASSIGTSTDTQYF
TGTGCCAGCAGCATTGGGACTAGCACAGATACGCAGTATTTT
>NA|TRBJ2-1|TRBV3-1/TRBV3-2|TRBD2
CASSPLGGGRWDEQFF
TGTGCCAGCAGCCCCCTGGGTGGCGGGAGGTGGGATGAGCAGTTCTTC
>once|TRBJ2-3|TRBV29-1|NA
CSVGDNADTQYF
TGCAGCGTGGGGGACAATGCAGATACGCAGTATTTT
>NA|TRBJ1-2|TRBV9|NA
CASSVSSYGYTF
TGTGCCAGCAGCGTAAGCAGCTATGGCTACACCTTC
>NA|TRBJ1-4|TRBV9|NA
CASSVALTGREKLFF
TGTGCCAGCAGCGTAGCGCTCACCGGACGGGAAAAACTGTTTTTT
>NA|TRBJ2-3|TRBV18|NA
CASSPLADQGNTQYF
TGTGCCAGCTCACCTCTAGCGGACCAGGGGAATACGCAGTATTTT
>NA|TRBJ2-3|TRBV24-1|TRBD2
CATSEPSGTSYNTQYF
TGTGCCACCAGTGAGCCCTCCGGGACTAGTTATAATACGCAGTATTTT
>NA|TRBJ1-1|TRBV10-3|NA
CATLTDMNTEAFF
TGTGCCACCCTGACAGACATGAACACTGAAGCTTTCTTT
>NA|TRBJ2-3|TRBV4-2|TRBD2
CASSQEAGGPDTQYF
TGTGCCAGCAGCCAAGAAGCGGGAGGGCCAGATACGCAGTATTTT
>NA|TRBJ2-2|TRBV24-1|NA
CATRAETGELFF
TGTGCCACCAGGGCAGAGACCGGGGAGCTGTTTTTT
>NA|TRBJ2-7|TRBV18|NA
CASSRARGVYEQYF
TGTGCCAGCTCACGCGCCCGGGGAGTTTACGAGCAGTACTTC
>NA|TRBJ2-1|TRBV3-1/TRBV3-2|TRBD2
CASRPSGSDEQFF
TGTGCCAGCAGACCTAGCGGGAGCGATGAGCAGTTCTTC
>once|TRBJ1-5|TRBV27|NA
CASREGGLNQPQHF
TGTGCCAGCAGAGAGGGGGGTTTAAATCAGCCCCAGCATTTT
>NA|TRBJ1-2|TRBV2|NA
CASSPGQGRLNYGYTF
TGTGCCAGCAGTCCTGGGCAGGGGCGTCTTAACTATGGCTACACCTTC
>NA|TRBJ1-4|TRBV4-3|NA
CASSQVQGLATNEKLFF
TGCGCCAGCAGCCAAGTGCAGGGGCTGGCAACTAATGAAAAACTGTTTTTT
>NA|TRBJ2-1|TRBV5-1|TRBD2
CASSSGTSGSGEQFF
TGCGCCAGCAGCTCCGGGACTAGCGGGAGCGGTGAGCAGTTCTTC
>NA|TRBJ1-5|TRBV28|TRBD1
CASKTGGSNQPQHF
TGTGCCAGCAAAACAGGGGGCAGTAATCAGCCCCAGCATTTT
>NA|TRBJ1-2|TRBV3-1/TRBV3-2|TRBD1
CASSQDAAGQVEGYTF
TGTGCCAGCAGCCAAGACGCCGCTGGACAGGTGGAAGGCTACACCTTC
>NA|TRBJ1-1|TRBV2|NA
CASMVEVANTEAFF
TGTGCCAGCATGGTGGAGGTGGCGAACACTGAAGCTTTCTTT
>NA|TRBJ1-4|TRBV3-1/TRBV3-2|TRBD1
CASSQETGDEKLFF
TGTGCCAGCAGCCAAGAAACAGGGGACGAAAAACTGTTTTTT
>NA|TRBJ2-5|TRBV7-9|TRBD2
CASSSGLAQTQYF
TGTGCCAGCAGCTCGGGACTAGCTCAGACCCAGTACTTC
>NA|TRBJ2-2|TRBV7-9|NA
CASSLAERTGELFF
TGTGCCAGCAGCTTAGCGGAGAGAACCGGGGAGCTGTTTTTT
>NA|TRBJ2-4|TRBV4-3|TRBD2
CASSQEGGLSGNIQYF
TGCGCCAGCAGCCAAGAGGGGGGGTTATCTGGAAACATTCAGTACTTC
>few|TRBJ2-7|TRBV5-5|TRBD1
CASSPGGTGGEQYF
TGTGCCAGCAGCCCGGGTGGGACAGGGGGTGAGCAGTACTTC
>NA|TRBJ2-7|TRBV6-2/TRBV6-3|NA
CASSNRGYEQYF
TGTGCCAGCAGTAACCGGGGGTACGAGCAGTACTTC
>NA|TRBJ1-6|TRBV5-1|NA
CASSLNQGNSPLHF
TGCGCCAGCAGCTTAAATCAGGGGAATTCACCCCTCCACTTT
>NA|TRBJ1-2|TRBV7-9|TRBD1
CASSIRTGAIYGYTF
TGTGCCAGCAGTATCCGGACAGGGGCGATCTATGGCTACACCTTC
>once|TRBJ1-2|TRBV4-3|NA
CASSQDSVTAEGYTF
TGCGCCAGCAGCCAAGATTCCGTGACCGCGGAAGGCTACACCTTC
>NA|TRBJ1-1|TRBV19|NA
CASSKRGGSGTEAFF
TGTGCCAGTAGTAAGCGGGGGGGCTCGGGCACTGAAGCTTTCTTT
>once|TRBJ2-7|TRBV6-2/TRBV6-3|NA
CASSYSLLLVAGEQYF
TGTGCCAGCAGTTACTCACTTTTACTAGTGGCGGGCGAGCAGTACTTC
>NA|TRBJ2-7|TRBV28|TRBD1
CASTPTGPLSQYF
TGTGCCAGCACACCGACAGGGCCCCTCTCTCAGTACTTC
>NA|TRBJ2-3|TRBV18|NA
CASSHSGRRTDTQYF
TGTGCCAGCTCCCACAGCGGGCGTCGCACAGATACGCAGTATTTT
>NA|TRBJ2-1|TRBV7-9|TRBD1
CASSKGQGAWNEQFF
TGTGCCAGCAGCAAAGGACAGGGGGCATGGAATGAGCAGTTCTTC